The clone carrying this TCR beta chain was detected a few times. V trimming: 1 base; J trimming: 2 bases; junction bases outside the gene matches: 5. The CDR3 extends over 18 amino acids. Germline values: CDR1 LGHNA, CDR2 YNFKEQ. The data belong to a study of cytomegalovirus exposure and HLA in healthy donors. Nominal health characterized the donors when sampled, though unrecorded immune exposures were likely. It was with 60 Vbeta and 13 Jbeta primers that the PCR ran. Measured with immunoSEQ multiplex PCR; TCRdb has only the in-frame clones, and not every one. The table has roughly 180,000 clones, 78% seen once.

The source material was PBMCs. The receptor was isolated from a female donor in good health and CMV-seronegative. This chain uses TRBV4-2 with TRBJ2-2, with 12 bases matching TRBD2. The CDR3 here is CASSQGYGLAGNTGELFF. CDR3 DNA: TGTGCCAGCAGCCAAGGCTATGGACTAGCGGGAAACACCGGGGAGCTGTTTTTT.